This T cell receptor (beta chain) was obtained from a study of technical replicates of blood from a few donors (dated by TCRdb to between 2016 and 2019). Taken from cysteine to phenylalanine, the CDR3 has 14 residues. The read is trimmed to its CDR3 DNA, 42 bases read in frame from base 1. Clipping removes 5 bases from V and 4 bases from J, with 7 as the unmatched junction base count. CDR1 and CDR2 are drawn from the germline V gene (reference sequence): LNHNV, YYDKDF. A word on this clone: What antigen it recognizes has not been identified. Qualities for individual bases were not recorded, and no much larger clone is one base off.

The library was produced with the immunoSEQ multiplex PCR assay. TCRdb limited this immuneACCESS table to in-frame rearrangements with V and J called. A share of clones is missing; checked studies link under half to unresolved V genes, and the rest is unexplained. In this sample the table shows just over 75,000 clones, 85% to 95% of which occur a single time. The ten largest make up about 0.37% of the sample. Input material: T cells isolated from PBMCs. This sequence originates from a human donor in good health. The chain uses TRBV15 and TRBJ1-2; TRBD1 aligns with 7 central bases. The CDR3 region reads CATSEQGILYGYTF. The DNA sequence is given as TGTGCCACCAGCGAACAGGGGATCCTCTATGGCTACACCTTC.